The clone carrying this T cell receptor beta chain appeared many times. The entry originates in a study of T cells in Graves' hyperthyroidism and ophthalmopathy. Study background: The blood sample was taken at first diagnosis, before treatment began.

TCR beta CDR3 regions were amplified from RNA. The TCR CDR3 was amplified in a first-round RT-PCR using the HTBI primer set. TCRdb independently ran MiXCR on the multiplex PCR reads; one entry per CDR3 protein. The sample carries roughly 360,000 distinct CDR3 sequences, about 13% recorded once. Patients aged 18 to 65 had newly diagnosed hyperthyroidism that had lasted under 2 months. The authors took PBMCs from 10 ml fresh peripheral blood. V dropped 2 bases and J dropped 5 bases, with 10 bases sitting between them. The germline V gene encodes CDR1 DFQATT and CDR2 SNEGSKA (reference sequence). The CDR3 runs to 13 residues.

The chain has TRBV20-1 and TRBJ2-1; D unclear. The clonotype comes from a man in his thirties or forties with Graves' hyperthyroidism that later progressed to Graves' ophthalmopathy. Sequencing was done on a sample of blood. Written as DNA, the CDR3 is TGCAGTGCTAGATCTGATCAGAACAATGAGCAGTTCTTC. This gives the protein CSARSDQNNEQFF.